The rows below give T cell receptor beta chains drawn from one sample of a study of shared clonotypes between healthy human individuals. Only in-frame clones appear in the TCRdb table, and some are missing; sequencing was by immunoSEQ multiplex PCR. The profile covers over a million clones, with about 80% appearing a single time and under 0.8% taken by the ten largest. Material for sequencing was memory CD4+ T cells from PBMCs. The source of these receptors is a man between 18 and 35 years old in good health. Some clones in this sample may be carry-over from other donors' samples. The CDR3 runs from the conserved cysteine through the conserved F or W. A D gene is named only where the DNA matches it firmly. Size is stated for part of the rows, as once, few or many counts, or as a class when the clone is expanded.

j_call d_call cdr3_length v_call clone_size cdr3_aa cdr3_nt
TRBJ2-2 . 15 TRBV5-6 . CASSLEARNTGELFF TGTGCCAGCAGCTTGGAGGCTAGAAACACCGGGGAGCTGTTTTTT
TRBJ2-1 . 15 TRBV9 . CASSPVEGAYNEQFF TGTGCCAGCAGCCCCGTGGAGGGGGCCTACAATGAGCAGTTCTTC
TRBJ2-5 TRBD2 15 TRBV5-4 . CASSATSGKVETQYF TGTGCCAGCAGCGCGACTAGCGGGAAGGTAGAGACCCAGTACTTC
TRBJ1-1 TRBD1 16 TRBV15 . CATSRNFRGRNTEAFF TGTGCCACCAGCAGAAACTTCAGGGGGCGGAACACTGAAGCTTTCTTT
TRBJ1-1 . 15 TRBV7-8 . CASSLALLATSEAFF TGTGCCAGCAGCTTAGCGCTTTTGGCAACCTCTGAAGCTTTCTTT
TRBJ2-7 TRBD1 15 TRBV15 . CATSFSRTGGNEQYF TGTGCCACCAGCTTCTCAAGGACAGGCGGCAACGAGCAGTACTTC
TRBJ2-3 . 16 TRBV4-1 . CASSQDTGTQTDTQYF TGCGCCAGCAGCCAAGACACTGGGACACAAACAGATACGCAGTATTTT
TRBJ2-1 . 15 TRBV5-1 . CASSLTATTLGEQFF TGCGCCAGCAGCTTGACGGCGACGACTTTAGGGGAGCAGTTCTTC
TRBJ2-7 . 13 TRBV28 . CASSPRLDYEQYF TGTGCCAGCAGCCCCCGATTGGACTACGAGCAGTACTTC
TRBJ2-1 TRBD2 14 TRBV29-1 . CSSDSSGRGNEQFF TGCAGCTCTGATTCTAGCGGGAGAGGTAATGAGCAGTTCTTC
TRBJ2-7 . 12 TRBV5-1 . CASSAYSYEQYF TGCGCCAGCAGCGCATACTCCTACGAGCAGTACTTC
TRBJ2-7 TRBD2 14 TRBV7-2 once CASRRLAQSYEQYF TGTGCCAGCAGGCGACTAGCGCAATCCTACGAGCAGTACTTC
TRBJ2-1 . 16 TRBV9 . CASSVQRDPGYNEQFF TGTGCCAGCAGCGTACAGCGTGACCCCGGGTACAATGAGCAGTTCTTC
TRBJ2-1 . 15 TRBV25-1 . CASSVPGAGGNEQFF TGTGCCAGCAGTGTACCGGGGGCCGGCGGCAATGAGCAGTTCTTC
TRBJ2-7 TRBD1 14 TRBV29-1 few CSGGQGTRAYEQYF TGCAGCGGCGGACAGGGAACTAGAGCCTACGAGCAGTACTTC
TRBJ2-6 . 17 TRBV28 once CASSSTSEFSGANVLTF TGTGCCAGCAGCTCAACCTCGGAGTTCTCTGGGGCCAACGTCCTGACTTTC